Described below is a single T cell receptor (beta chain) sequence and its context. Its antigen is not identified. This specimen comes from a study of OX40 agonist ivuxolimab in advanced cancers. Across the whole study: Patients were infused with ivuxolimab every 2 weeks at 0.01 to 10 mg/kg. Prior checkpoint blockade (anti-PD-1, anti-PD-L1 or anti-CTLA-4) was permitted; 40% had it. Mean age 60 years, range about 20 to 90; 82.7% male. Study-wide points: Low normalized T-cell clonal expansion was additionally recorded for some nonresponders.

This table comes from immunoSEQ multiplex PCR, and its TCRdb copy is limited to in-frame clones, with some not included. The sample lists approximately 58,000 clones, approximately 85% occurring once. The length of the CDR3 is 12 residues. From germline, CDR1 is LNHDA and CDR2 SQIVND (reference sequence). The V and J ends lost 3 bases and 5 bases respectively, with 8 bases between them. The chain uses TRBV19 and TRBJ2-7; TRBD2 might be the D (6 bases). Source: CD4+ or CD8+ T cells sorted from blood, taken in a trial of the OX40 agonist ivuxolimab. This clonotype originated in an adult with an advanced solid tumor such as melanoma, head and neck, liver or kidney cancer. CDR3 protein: CASSMREDEQYF. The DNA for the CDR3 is TGTGCCAGTAGTATGCGGGAAGACGAGCAGTACTTC.